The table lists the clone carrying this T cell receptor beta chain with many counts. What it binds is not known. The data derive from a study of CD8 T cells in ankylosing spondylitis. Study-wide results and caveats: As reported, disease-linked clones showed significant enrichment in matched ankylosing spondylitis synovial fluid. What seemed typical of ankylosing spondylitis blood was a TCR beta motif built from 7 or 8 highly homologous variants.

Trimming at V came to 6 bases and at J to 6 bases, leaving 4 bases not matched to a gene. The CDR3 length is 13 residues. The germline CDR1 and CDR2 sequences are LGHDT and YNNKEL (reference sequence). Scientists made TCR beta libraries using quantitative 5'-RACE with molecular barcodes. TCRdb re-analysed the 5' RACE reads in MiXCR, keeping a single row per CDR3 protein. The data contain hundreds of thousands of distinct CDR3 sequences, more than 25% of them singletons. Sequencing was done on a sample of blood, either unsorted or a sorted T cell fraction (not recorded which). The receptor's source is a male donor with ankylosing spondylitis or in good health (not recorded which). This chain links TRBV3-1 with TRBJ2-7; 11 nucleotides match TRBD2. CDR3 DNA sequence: TGTGCCAGCAGTGGACTAGCGGGTGGCGAGCAGTACTTC. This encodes CASSGLAGGEQYF.